These 26 T cell receptor beta chains were all obtained from the same sample, sequenced in a study of CD8+ T cells in alopecia areata. Isolated RNA was reverse transcribed into cDNA used as the sequencing template. Using immunoSEQ multiplex PCR, the repertoire was profiled, and TCRdb retains in-frame clones only, with some absent. In the table there are about 90,000 clones, 44% of which are singletons. Treatment noted: oral pan-JAK inhibitor, 5-10 mg twice daily. The specimen was CD8+ T cells sorted from blood, collected at week 24, from a patient treated with tofacitinib. The source of these receptors is a human donor with alopecia areata.

The rearrangement uses TRBV27 and TRBJ2-6; TRBD2 might be the D (6 bases). CDR3 length equals 15 residues. With 3 bases removed from V and 1 base from J, the gap between germline ends came to 7 bases. CDR1 MNHEY and CDR2 SMNVEV come from the germline V gene (reference sequence). CDR3 sequence: CASSLGGSGANVLTF. CDR3 in DNA: TGTGCCAGCAGTTTGGGGGGATCTGGGGCCAACGTCCTGACTTTC.

V usage is TRBV10-3 and J usage is TRBJ2-3; possibly TRBD1 for D (6 bases). The CDR3 sequence is 17 residues long. Germline V gives CDR1 ENHRY, CDR2 SYGVKD. V lost 2 bases and J 3 bases, leaving 18 bases between the germline ends. This chain's CDR3 is CAISEPITGLSTDTQYF. CDR3 coding DNA: TGTGCCATCAGTGAGCCGATAACAGGGTTGAGTACAGATACGCAGTATTTT.

In regard to this clone: Other DNA sequences in this sample translate to the same CDR3. This sequence joins TRBV27 and TRBJ2-7; D not certain. Trimming left V 5 bases short and J 2 bases short, with 7 bases between. This CDR3 comprises 12 residues. Germline V CDR1 and CDR2: MNHEY, SMNVEV (reference sequence). The CDR3 DNA reads as TGTGCCAGCAGTCCCTCCCCCTACGAGCAGTACTTC. Translating it yields CASSPSPYEQYF.

The chain joins TRBV5-6 to TRBJ2-1; D uncertain. Trimming left V 0 bases short and J 10 bases short, with 8 bases between. Germline-derived CDR1 and CDR2 are SGHDT and YYEEEE. This CDR3 has 12 residues. CDR3 in DNA: TGTGCCAGCAGCTTGGGTGGTTCGGAGCAGTTCTTC. Protein: CASSLGGSEQFF.

This rearrangement joins TRBV4-1 to TRBJ2-5; tentatively, D is TRBD2 (5 bases). Germline CDR1 reads MGHRA; CDR2 reads YSYEKL. The CDR3 is 13 residues long. Trimming cost V 6 bases and J 4 bases, with 12 bases left between them. CDR3 protein: CASREPGGETQYF. The CDR3 DNA reads as TGCGCCAGCAGAGAGCCCGGAGGAGAGACCCAGTACTTC.

DNA of the CDR3: TGTGCCAGCAGCTATTCCGCTTACTACGAGCAGTACTTC. Translated: CASSYSAYYEQYF. V is TRBV5-5 and J is TRBJ2-7, with D uncertain. The CDR3 has 13 residues. Germline-derived CDR1 and CDR2 are SGHKS and YYEKEE (reference sequence). Trimming left V 3 bases short and J 3 bases short, with 10 bases between. Looking up the rest from reference TRBV5-5 and TRBJ2-7 gives the full variable domain: DAGVTQSPTHLIKTRGQQVTLRCSPISGHKSVSWYQQVLGQGPQFIFQYYEKEERGRGNFPDRFSARQFPNYSSELNVNALLLGDSALYLCASSYSAYYEQYFGPGTRLTVT.

The chain carries TRBV4-2 and TRBJ2-3; 10 bases map to TRBD2. The junction had 7 bases not matched to a gene; V was cut back by 0 bases and J by 4 bases. The V gene's germline CDR1 is LGHNA and CDR2 YNFKEQ. The CDR3 is 17 residues long. The CDR3 loop is CASSQDPLAGASDTQYF. The CDR3 DNA reads as TGTGCCAGCAGCCAAGATCCGCTAGCGGGAGCGTCAGATACGCAGTATTTT.

The CDR3 is CASSVSGRSYNEQFF. Written as DNA, the CDR3 is TGTGCCAGCAGCGTTAGCGGGAGGTCCTACAATGAGCAGTTCTTC. J is TRBJ2-1 and V is TRBV9; 10 bases are shared with TRBD2. V lost 2 bases, J lost 1 base, and 0 bases stayed unmatched. Germline V gene lookup returns CDR1 SGDLS and CDR2 YYNGEE. The CDR3 loop spans 15 amino acids. Variable domain in full (rest from reference TRBV9 and TRBJ2-1): DSGVTQTPKHLITATGQRVTLRCSPRSGDLSVYWYQQSLDQGLQFLIQYYNGEERAKGNILERFSAQQFPDLHSELNLSSLELGDSALYFCASSVSGRSYNEQFFGPGTRLTVL.

On this clone: In the same sample, other DNA sequences code for this CDR3. This chain joins TRBV7-2 and TRBJ2-7; 7 bases fit TRBD1. The CDR3 is made up of 14 amino acids. Germline V gives CDR1 SGHTA, CDR2 FQGNSA. The V segment lost 2 bases and the J segment 0 bases; nucleotides outside the gene matches: 1. CDR3 nucleotide sequence: TGTGCCAGCAGCTTACGGGACAGCTCCTACGAGCAGTACTTC. Translating gives CASSLRDSSYEQYF.

This clone has a count of ten or more. V gene TRBV27 combines with J gene TRBJ1-2; tentatively, D is TRBD1 (5 bases). Looked up from germline, CDR1 is MNHEY and CDR2 is SMNVEV (reference sequence). Trimming cost V 0 bases and J 4 bases, with 12 bases left between them. The CDR3 totals 15 residues. This CDR3 is CASSLSRGGGYGYTF. CDR3 DNA: TGTGCCAGCAGTTTATCTCGCGGGGGAGGCTATGGCTACACCTTC.

This clone was detected only once. Here the CDR3 DNA reads TGCGCCAGCAGCCAAGGACAGGGATTCTACGAGCAGTACTTC. Protein sequence: CASSQGQGFYEQYF. The V call is TRBV4-1, the J call TRBJ2-7; 7 nucleotides agree with TRBD1. The V gene's germline CDR1 is MGHRA and CDR2 YSYEKL. This CDR3 spans 14 amino acids. V was pared by 1 base and J by 3 bases, with 3 bases of the junction left unmatched.

This clone came up once. The chain recombines TRBV15 with TRBJ2-7; 7 nucleotides match TRBD1. Germline values: CDR1 LNHNV, CDR2 YYDKDF (reference sequence). The ends lost 5 bases at V and 5 bases at J; junction bases unmatched: 12. This CDR3 spans 15 amino acids. This CDR3 reads CATSAPGQSLNEQYF. In nucleotides, the CDR3 is TGTGCCACCAGCGCACCGGGACAGAGCCTTAACGAGCAGTACTTC.

The chain links TRBV28 to TRBJ1-5; possibly TRBD1 for D (5 bases). CDR1 MDHEN and CDR2 SYDVKM come from the germline V gene. The CDR3 covers 15 residues. Deletions cut 2 bases from V and 3 bases from J, with 11 bases between. For the CDR3, the DNA is TGTGCCAGCAGTTTAGACGGGGGGGTCAATCAGCCCCAGCATTTT. Protein: CASSLDGGVNQPQHF.

The rearrangement links TRBV10-3 to TRBJ1-1; D unresolved. Trimming pared 0 bases from V and 0 bases from J, leaving 5 bases between. The CDR3 consists of 14 residues. Germline V gene data show CDR1 as ENHRY and CDR2 as SYGVKD. The CDR3 sequence is CAISESSMNTEAFF. The DNA of the CDR3 is TGTGCCATCAGTGAGTCCAGCATGAACACTGAAGCTTTCTTT.

This chain uses TRBV9 with TRBJ2-7, with TRBD2 as a possible D gene (7 bases). Germline assignment: CDR1 SGDLS and CDR2 YYNGEE. Trimming left V 0 bases short and J 6 bases short, with 13 bases between. The CDR3 spans 14 residues. The CDR3 bases are TGTGCCAGCAGCGTAGAGCTAGGGGGGGCCGAGCAGTACTTC. It translates to CASSVELGGAEQYF. The full variable domain, its missing parts supplied by reference TRBV9 and TRBJ2-7, is DSGVTQTPKHLITATGQRVTLRCSPRSGDLSVYWYQQSLDQGLQFLIQYYNGEERAKGNILERFSAQQFPDLHSELNLSSLELGDSALYFCASSVELGGAEQYFGPGTRLTVT.

The chain carries TRBV29-1 and TRBJ2-7, with D perhaps TRBD1 or TRBD2 (5 bases each). The CDR3 is 14 amino acids. Trimming took off 6 bases at V and 2 bases at J, with 17 bases between the two ends. Germline assignment: CDR1 SQVTM and CDR2 ANQGSEA. CDR3 nucleotides: TGCAGCGTGGATGCCGGGACCGATACCTACGAGCAGTACTTC. Translated, it gives CSVDAGTDTYEQYF.

The chain is built from TRBV27 and TRBJ2-1; TRBD1 might be the D (5 bases). CDR3 length: 14 residues. V was shortened by 4 bases and J by 5 bases, with 12 bases between the two germline ends. Germline CDR1 MNHEY, CDR2 SMNVEV (reference sequence). The CDR3 here is CASSSRQINNEQFF. CDR3 DNA: TGTGCCAGCAGTTCCCGACAGATAAACAATGAGCAGTTCTTC.

This clone was detected only a few times. One end of the junction varies from germline; a read error may be responsible. This chain uses TRBV4-2 with TRBJ2-1, with D perhaps matching TRBD1 (6 bases). The V gene's germline CDR1 is LGHNA and CDR2 YNFKEQ. There are 12 residues in the CDR3. CDR3 residues: CASSHTGTEGIF. In nucleotides, the CDR3 is TGTGCCAGCAGCCATACAGGGACCGAAGGAATCTTC.

J is TRBJ2-5 and V is TRBV30; TRBD1 matches 8 bases. TRBJ2-7 explains the end of the DNA better; the J call may be wrong. The V gene's germline CDR1 is GTSNPN and CDR2 SVGIG (reference sequence). The CDR3 has 12 residues. The CDR3 spells CASETGEDEQYF. The CDR3 DNA reads as TGTGCCTCTGAGACAGGGGAGGACGAGCAGTACTTC.

The V gene is TRBV21-1, the J gene TRBJ2-5; the table's TRBD2 call for D was not verified on the DNA. TRBV21-1 is noted as a pseudogene. The length of the CDR3 is 18 residues. CDR3 protein: CASSKTGRPGLAEETQYF. The CDR3 nucleotides are TGTGCCAGCAGCAAAACCGGCCGACCGGGACTAGCGGAAGAGACCCAGTACTTC.

In this sample, this clone turned up once. The chain uses TRBV6-6 and TRBJ1-1; no firm D call. V was trimmed by 4 bases and J by 1 base, leaving 10 bases between them. Germline-derived CDR1 and CDR2 are MNHNY and SVGAGI (reference sequence). This CDR3 is 14 amino acids long. CDR3 bases: TGTGCCAGCAGTTTTGGAACCGAGAACACTGAAGCTTTCTTT. The encoded protein is CASSFGTENTEAFF.

This clone was recorded a few times. The chain employs TRBV7-6 and TRBJ2-4; tentatively, D is TRBD1 or TRBD2 (6 bases each). Trimming cost V 4 bases and J 8 bases, with 18 bases left between them. The length of the CDR3 is 15 residues. Germline CDR1 and CDR2: SGHVS and FNYEAQ. CDR3 region: CASSYRPGAGDIQYF. CDR3 DNA sequence: TGTGCCAGCAGCTACCGTCCGGGGGCTGGGGACATTCAGTACTTC.

This chain joins TRBV11-2 and TRBJ2-1; D gene unclear. This CDR3 has 14 residues. V lost 1 base, J lost 2 bases, and 6 bases lay in between. The V gene's germline CDR1 is SGHAT and CDR2 FQNNGV. The CDR3 sequence: CASSLGRAYNEQFF. CDR3 DNA: TGTGCCAGCAGCTTAGGAAGGGCCTACAATGAGCAGTTCTTC.

The V and J genes are TRBV13 and TRBJ2-1; D is perhaps TRBD2 (6 bases). From germline, CDR1 is PRHDT and CDR2 FYEKMQ (reference sequence). The V and J ends lost 4 bases and 9 bases respectively, with 10 bases between them. This CDR3 contains 12 residues. As DNA, the CDR3 is TGTGCCAGCAGCTCCCCGGGACTTGAGCAGTTCTTC. This encodes CASSSPGLEQFF.

The chain uses TRBV27 and TRBJ2-7, with D uncertain. The CDR3 runs 13 residues. CDR1 and CDR2 from the germline V gene are MNHEY and SMNVEV (reference sequence). The V gene lost 7 bases and the J gene lost 3 bases, with 13 bases spanning the gap. The DNA for the CDR3 is TGTGCCAGCATAGGCTCCCCTGGCTACGAGCAGTACTTC. Its protein is CASIGSPGYEQYF.

This sequence joins TRBV7-9 and TRBJ2-7; the D call may be TRBD1 or TRBD2 (5 bases each). CDR3 size: 14 residues. Trimming cost V 3 bases and J 5 bases, with 14 bases left between them. From germline, CDR1 is SEHNR and CDR2 FQNEAQ (reference sequence). For the CDR3, the DNA is TGTGCCAGCAGCTTGGGGACCGTACGTAACGAGCAGTACTTC. Encoded protein: CASSLGTVRNEQYF.